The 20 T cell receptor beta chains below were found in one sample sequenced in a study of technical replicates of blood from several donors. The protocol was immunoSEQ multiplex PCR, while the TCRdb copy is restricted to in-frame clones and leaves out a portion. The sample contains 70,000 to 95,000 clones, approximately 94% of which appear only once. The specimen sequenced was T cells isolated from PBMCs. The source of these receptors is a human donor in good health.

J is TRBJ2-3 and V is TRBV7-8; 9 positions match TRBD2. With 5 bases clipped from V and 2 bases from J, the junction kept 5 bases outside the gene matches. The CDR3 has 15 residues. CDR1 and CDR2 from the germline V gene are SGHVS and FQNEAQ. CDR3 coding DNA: TGTGCCAGCAGCCCGCGGGGGGGGGTCACAGATACGCAGTATTTT. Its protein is CASSPRGGVTDTQYF.

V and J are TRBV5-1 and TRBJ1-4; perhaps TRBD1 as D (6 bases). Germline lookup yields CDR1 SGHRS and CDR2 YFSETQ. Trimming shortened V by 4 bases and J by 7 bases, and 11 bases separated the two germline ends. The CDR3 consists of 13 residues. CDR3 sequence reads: CASSQQGSEKLFF. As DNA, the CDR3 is TGCGCCAGCAGCCAACAGGGAAGTGAAAAACTGTTTTTT.

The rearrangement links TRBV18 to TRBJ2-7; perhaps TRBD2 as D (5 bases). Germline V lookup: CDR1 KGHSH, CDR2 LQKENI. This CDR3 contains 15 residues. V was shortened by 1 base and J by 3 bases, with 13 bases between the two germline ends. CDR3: CASSPRETGSYEQYF. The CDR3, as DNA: TGTGCCAGCTCACCACGTGAAACGGGGAGCTACGAGCAGTACTTC.

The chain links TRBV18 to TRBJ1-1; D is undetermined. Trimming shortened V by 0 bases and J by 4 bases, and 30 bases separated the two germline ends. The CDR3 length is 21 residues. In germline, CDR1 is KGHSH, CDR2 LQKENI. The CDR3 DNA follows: TGTGCCAGCTCACCACCTTTGATCCTACGCGTGGGAGAATTGGATCGCACTGAAGCTTTCTTT. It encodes CASSPPLILRVGELDRTEAFF.

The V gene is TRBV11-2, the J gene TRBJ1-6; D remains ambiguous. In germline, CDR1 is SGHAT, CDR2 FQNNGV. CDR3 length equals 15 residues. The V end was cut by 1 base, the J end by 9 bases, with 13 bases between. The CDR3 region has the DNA TGTGCCAGCAGCTTAGGCGGTCAACCGGGTTCACCCCTCCACTTT. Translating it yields CASSLGGQPGSPLHF.

CDR3 region: CASTQNPGLVFNEQFF. The CDR3, as DNA: TGTGCCAGCACTCAAAATCCCGGACTCGTATTTAATGAGCAGTTCTTC. The chain combines TRBV27 with TRBJ2-1; D may be TRBD2 (5 bases). Trimming took 7 bases from V and 7 from J, leaving 23 bases between them. Germline lookup yields CDR1 MNHEY and CDR2 SMNVEV (reference sequence). CDR3 size: 16 residues.

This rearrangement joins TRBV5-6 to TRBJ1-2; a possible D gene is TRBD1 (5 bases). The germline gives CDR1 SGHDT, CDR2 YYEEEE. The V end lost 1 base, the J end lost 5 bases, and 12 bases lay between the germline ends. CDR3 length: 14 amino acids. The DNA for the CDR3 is TGTGCCAGCAGCTTGCCGGGGGACCCGTATGGCTACACCTTC. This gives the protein CASSLPGDPYGYTF.

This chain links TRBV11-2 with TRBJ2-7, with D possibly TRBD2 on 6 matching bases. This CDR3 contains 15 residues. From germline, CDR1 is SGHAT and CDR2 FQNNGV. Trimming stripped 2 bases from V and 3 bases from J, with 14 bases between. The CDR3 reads CASSLWGDGGYEQYF. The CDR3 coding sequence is TGTGCCAGCAGCTTATGGGGTGACGGGGGCTACGAGCAGTACTTC.

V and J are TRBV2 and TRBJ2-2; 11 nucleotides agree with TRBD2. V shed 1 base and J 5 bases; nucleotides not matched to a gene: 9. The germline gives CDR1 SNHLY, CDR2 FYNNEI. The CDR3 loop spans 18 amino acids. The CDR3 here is CASSEVVLAGGSTGELFF. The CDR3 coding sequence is TGTGCCAGCAGTGAAGTGGTGCTAGCGGGAGGTTCAACCGGGGAGCTGTTTTTT.

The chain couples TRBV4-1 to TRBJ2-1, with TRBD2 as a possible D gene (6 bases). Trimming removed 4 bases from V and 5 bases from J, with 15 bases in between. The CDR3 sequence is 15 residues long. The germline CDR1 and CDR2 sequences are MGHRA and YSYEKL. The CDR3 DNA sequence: TGCGCCAGCAGCCGACCGCGGGATGGGAACAATGAGCAGTTCTTC. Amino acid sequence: CASSRPRDGNNEQFF.

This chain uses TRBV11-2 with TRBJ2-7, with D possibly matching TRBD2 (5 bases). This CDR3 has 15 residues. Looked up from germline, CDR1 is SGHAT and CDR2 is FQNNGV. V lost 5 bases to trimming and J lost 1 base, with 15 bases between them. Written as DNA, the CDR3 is TGTGCCAGCAGCCAACTCTCGGACTGGTCCTACGAGCAGTACTTC. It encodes CASSQLSDWSYEQYF.

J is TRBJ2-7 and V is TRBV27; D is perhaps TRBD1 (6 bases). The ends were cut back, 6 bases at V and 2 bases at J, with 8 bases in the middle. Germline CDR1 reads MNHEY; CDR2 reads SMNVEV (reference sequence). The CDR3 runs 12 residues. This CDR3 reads CASRTGPYEQYF. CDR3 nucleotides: TGTGCCAGCAGGACAGGCCCCTACGAGCAGTACTTC.

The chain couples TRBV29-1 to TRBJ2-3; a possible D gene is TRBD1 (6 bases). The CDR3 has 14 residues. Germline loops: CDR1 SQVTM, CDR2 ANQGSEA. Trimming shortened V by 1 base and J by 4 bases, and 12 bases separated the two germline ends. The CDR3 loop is CSVEGRGDPDTQYF. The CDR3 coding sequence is TGCAGCGTTGAAGGCAGGGGAGATCCAGATACGCAGTATTTT.

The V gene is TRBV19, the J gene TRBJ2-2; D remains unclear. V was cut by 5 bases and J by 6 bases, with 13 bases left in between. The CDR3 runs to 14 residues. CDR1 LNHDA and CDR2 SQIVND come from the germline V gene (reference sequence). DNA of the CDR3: TGTGCCAGTAGTCAGCATGACTGGCCCGGGGAGCTGTTTTTT. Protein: CASSQHDWPGELFF.

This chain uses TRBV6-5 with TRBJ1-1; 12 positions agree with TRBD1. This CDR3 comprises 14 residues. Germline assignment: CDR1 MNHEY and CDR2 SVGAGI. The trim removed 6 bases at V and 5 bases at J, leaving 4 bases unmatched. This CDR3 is CASRLGQGATEAFF. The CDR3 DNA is TGTGCCAGCAGATTGGGACAGGGGGCGACTGAAGCTTTCTTT.

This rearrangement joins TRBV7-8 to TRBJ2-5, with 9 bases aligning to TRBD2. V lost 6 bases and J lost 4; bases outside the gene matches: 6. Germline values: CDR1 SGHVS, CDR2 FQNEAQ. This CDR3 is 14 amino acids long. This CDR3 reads CASRDSGGGETQYF. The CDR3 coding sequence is TGTGCCAGCAGAGATAGCGGGGGAGGAGAGACCCAGTACTTC.

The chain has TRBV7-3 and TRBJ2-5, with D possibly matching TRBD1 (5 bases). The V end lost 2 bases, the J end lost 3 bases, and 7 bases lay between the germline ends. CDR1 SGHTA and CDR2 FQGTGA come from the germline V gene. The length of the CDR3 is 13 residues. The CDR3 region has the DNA TGTGCCAGCAGCTTACGCAGGGAAGAGACCCAGTACTTC. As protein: CASSLRREETQYF.

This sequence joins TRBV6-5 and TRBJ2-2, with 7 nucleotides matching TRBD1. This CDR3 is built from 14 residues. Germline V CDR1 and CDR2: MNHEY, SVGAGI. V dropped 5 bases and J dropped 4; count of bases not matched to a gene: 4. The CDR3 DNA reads TGTGCCAGCAGTCAGACAGGGACCACCGGGGAGCTGTTTTTT. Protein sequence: CASSQTGTTGELFF.

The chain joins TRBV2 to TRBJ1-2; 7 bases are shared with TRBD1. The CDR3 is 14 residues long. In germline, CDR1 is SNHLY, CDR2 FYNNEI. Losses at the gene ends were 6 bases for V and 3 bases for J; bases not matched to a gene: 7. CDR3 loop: CASRPGQRHYGYTF. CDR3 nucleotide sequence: TGTGCCAGCAGACCGGGACAGCGGCACTATGGCTACACCTTC.

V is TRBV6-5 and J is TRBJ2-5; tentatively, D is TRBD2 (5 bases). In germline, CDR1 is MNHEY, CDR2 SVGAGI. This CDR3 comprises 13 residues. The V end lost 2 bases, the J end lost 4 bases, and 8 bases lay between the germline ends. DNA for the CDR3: TGTGCCAGCAGTTACCGTGAGGGAGAGACCCAGTACTTC. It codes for CASSYREGETQYF.